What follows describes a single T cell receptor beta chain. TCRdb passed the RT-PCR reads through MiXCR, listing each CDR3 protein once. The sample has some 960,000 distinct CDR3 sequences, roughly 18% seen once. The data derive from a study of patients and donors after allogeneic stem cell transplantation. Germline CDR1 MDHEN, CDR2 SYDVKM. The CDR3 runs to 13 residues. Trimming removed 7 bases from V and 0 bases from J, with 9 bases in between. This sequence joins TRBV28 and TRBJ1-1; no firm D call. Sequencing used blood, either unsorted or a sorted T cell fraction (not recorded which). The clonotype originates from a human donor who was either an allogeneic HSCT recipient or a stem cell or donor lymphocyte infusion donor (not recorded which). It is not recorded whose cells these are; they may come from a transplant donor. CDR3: CASMTGLNTEAFF. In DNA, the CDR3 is TGTGCCAGCATGACCGGACTGAACACTGAAGCTTTCTTT. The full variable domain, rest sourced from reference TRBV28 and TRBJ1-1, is DVKVTQSSRYLVKRTGEKVFLECVQDMDHENMFWYRQDPGLGLRLIYFSYDVKMKEKGDIPEGYSVSREKKERFSLILESASTNQTSMYLCASMTGLNTEAFFGQGTRLTVV.